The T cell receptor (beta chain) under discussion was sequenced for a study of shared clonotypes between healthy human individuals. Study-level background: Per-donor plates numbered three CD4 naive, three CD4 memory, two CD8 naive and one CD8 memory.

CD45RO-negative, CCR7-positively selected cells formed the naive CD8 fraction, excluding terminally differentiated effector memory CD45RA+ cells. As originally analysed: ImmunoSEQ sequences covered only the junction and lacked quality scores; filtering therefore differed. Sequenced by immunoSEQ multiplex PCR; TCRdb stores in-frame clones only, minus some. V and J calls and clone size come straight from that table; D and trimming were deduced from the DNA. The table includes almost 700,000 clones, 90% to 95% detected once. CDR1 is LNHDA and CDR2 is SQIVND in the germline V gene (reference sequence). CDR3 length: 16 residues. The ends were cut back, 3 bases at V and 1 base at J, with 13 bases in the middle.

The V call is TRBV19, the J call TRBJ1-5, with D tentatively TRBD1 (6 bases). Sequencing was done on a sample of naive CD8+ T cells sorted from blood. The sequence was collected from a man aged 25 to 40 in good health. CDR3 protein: CASSIAGGHSNQPQHF. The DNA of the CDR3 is TGTGCCAGTAGTATTGCGGGGGGGCACAGCAATCAGCCCCAGCATTTT.